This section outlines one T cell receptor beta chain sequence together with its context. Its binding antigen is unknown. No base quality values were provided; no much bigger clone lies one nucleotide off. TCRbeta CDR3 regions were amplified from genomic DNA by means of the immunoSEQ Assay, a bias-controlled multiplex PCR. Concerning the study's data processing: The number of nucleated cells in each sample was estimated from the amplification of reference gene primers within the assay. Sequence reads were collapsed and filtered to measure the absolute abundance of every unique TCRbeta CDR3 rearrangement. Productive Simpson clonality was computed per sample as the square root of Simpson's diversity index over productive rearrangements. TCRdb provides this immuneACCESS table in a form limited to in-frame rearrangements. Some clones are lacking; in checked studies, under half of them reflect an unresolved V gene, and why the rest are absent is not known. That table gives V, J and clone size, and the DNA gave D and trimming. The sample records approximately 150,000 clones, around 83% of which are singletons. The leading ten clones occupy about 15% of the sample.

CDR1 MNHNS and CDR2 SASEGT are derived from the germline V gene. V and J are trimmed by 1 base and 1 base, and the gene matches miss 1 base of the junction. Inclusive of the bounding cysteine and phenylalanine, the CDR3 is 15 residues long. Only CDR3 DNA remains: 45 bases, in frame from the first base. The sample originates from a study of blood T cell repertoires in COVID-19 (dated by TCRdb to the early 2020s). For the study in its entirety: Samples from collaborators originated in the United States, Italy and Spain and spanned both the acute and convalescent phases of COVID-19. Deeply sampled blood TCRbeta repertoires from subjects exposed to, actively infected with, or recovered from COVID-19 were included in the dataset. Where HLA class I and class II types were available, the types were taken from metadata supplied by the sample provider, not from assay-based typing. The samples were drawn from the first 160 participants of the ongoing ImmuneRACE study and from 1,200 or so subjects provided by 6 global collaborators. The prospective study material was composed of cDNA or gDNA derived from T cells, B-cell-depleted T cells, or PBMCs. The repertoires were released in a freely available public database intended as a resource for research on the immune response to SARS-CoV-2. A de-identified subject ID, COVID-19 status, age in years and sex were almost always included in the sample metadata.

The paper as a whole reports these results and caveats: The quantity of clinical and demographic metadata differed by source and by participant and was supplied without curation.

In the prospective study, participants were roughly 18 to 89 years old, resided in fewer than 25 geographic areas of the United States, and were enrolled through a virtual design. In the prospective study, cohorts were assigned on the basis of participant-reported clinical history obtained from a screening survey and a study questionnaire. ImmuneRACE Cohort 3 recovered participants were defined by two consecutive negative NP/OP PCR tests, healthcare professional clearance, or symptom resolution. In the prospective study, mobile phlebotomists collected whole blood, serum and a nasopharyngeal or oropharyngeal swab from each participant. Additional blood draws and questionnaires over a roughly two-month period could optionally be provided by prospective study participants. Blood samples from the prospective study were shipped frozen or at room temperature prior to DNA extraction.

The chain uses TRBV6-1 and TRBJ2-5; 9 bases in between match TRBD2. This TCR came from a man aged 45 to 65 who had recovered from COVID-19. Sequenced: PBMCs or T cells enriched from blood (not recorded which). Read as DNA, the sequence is TGTGCCAGCAGTGAAGTAGCGGGGGTCCAAGAGACCCAGTACTTC. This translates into CASSEVAGVQETQYF.